This is a list of T cell receptor beta chains from one sample in a study of blood T cell repertoires in COVID-19. The table came from immunoSEQ multiplex PCR; TCRdb's copy has only in-frame clones and leaves some out. The repertoire holds about 100,000 clones, with more than 85% as singletons. The sequencing sample was made of peripheral blood. The receptors were sampled from a man over 45 with active COVID-19. Both conserved end residues are part of each CDR3. A D gene is named only where the DNA matches it firmly. The size field is filled for only some rows; it gives once, few, many or a size class.

d_call j_call clone_size v_call cdr3_aa cdr3_nt
TRBD2 TRBJ2-5 NA TRBV6-2/TRBV6-3 CASSYSNLAGGKETQYF TGTGCCAGCAGTTACTCGAACTTAGCGGGAGGAAAAGAGACCCAGTACTTC
TRBD1 TRBJ1-1 NA TRBV5-1 CASSRGTGVLNTEAFF TGCGCCAGCAGCCGGGGGACAGGGGTCCTGAACACTGAAGCTTTCTTT
TRBD1 TRBJ2-1 few TRBV5-1 CASSHGTGIYNEQFF TGCGCCAGCAGCCACGGGACAGGGATCTACAATGAGCAGTTCTTC
NA TRBJ1-3 NA TRBV9 CASSLGGTPGNTIYF TGTGCCAGCAGCCTAGGCGGGACTCCTGGAAACACCATATATTTT
NA TRBJ2-5 NA TRBV5-8 CASTTVHQETQYF TGTGCCAGCACTACAGTCCACCAAGAGACCCAGTACTTC
NA TRBJ1-4 few TRBV2 CATRQDKTTNEKLFF TGTGCCACCCGACAGGACAAAACAACTAATGAAAAACTGTTTTTT
TRBD1 TRBJ1-4 NA TRBV2 CASRAQGDNEKLFF TGTGCCAGCAGAGCACAGGGGGATAATGAAAAACTGTTTTTT
NA TRBJ1-4 NA TRBV5-8 CASSSEGLRGEKLFF TGTGCCAGCAGCTCTGAAGGCCTCAGAGGTGAAAAACTGTTTTTT
TRBD2 TRBJ2-5 few TRBV11-2 CASREAGGQETQYF TGTGCCAGCAGGGAAGCCGGGGGGCAAGAGACCCAGTACTTC
NA TRBJ2-3 NA TRBV13 CATGDVLGEITDTQYF TGTGCCACCGGTGATGTCCTCGGGGAAATAACAGATACGCAGTATTTT
NA TRBJ2-7 NA TRBV10-3 CAISEDIYEQYF TGTGCCATCAGTGAAGACATCTACGAGCAGTACTTC
NA TRBJ2-4 NA TRBV19 CASSPGGRGIKKDIQYF TGTGCCAGTAGTCCCGGGGGGCGGGGAATAAAAAAAGACATTCAGTACTTC
TRBD1 TRBJ2-1 NA TRBV5-8 CASSSTGTGVSPRVFF TGTGCCAGCAGCTCAACCGGGACAGGGGTTTCGCCGAGGGTGTTCTTC
TRBD2 TRBJ2-2 NA TRBV14 CASSQGLAGADGELFF TGTGCCAGCAGCCAAGGGCTAGCGGGAGCGGACGGGGAGCTGTTTTTT
TRBD2 TRBJ2-5 NA TRBV9 CASSEPGLAGGAQYF TGTGCCAGCAGCGAGCCGGGACTAGCGGGAGGAGCCCAGTACTTC
NA TRBJ1-6 NA TRBV7-8 CASSLAGGPGFSLHF TGTGCCAGCAGCTTAGCCGGAGGGCCGGGGTTTTCCCTCCACTTT
NA TRBJ1-3 NA TRBV6-5 CASSPGRSGNTIYF TGTGCCAGCAGCCCGGGAAGATCTGGAAACACCATATATTTT
NA TRBJ1-2 NA TRBV10-2 CASSSTGDYGYTF TGCGCCAGCAGCTCGACAGGCGACTATGGCTACACCTTC
TRBD1 TRBJ1-3 NA TRBV9 CASSAQNRQGASGNTIYF TGTGCCAGCAGCGCACAGAACAGACAGGGGGCGTCTGGAAACACCATATATTTT
NA TRBJ2-2 few TRBV27 CASRGLATGELFF TGTGCCTCCAGGGGCCTAGCCACCGGGGAGCTGTTTTTT
NA TRBJ1-2 NA TRBV7-9 CASSSGEEDGYTF TGTGCCAGCAGCTCCGGGGAGGAGGATGGCTACACCTTC
TRBD2 TRBJ2-1 NA TRBV7-2 CASSRASGSIDEQFF TGTGCCAGCAGCCGGGCTAGCGGGAGTATCGATGAGCAGTTCTTC
TRBD1 TRBJ2-1 once TRBV7-9 CASSLGTGSANEQFF TGTGCCAGCAGCTTAGGGACAGGGAGCGCCAATGAGCAGTTCTTC
TRBD2 TRBJ2-1 NA TRBV3-1/TRBV3-2 CASSQVGTSGRFYNEQFF TGTGCCAGCAGCCAAGTGGGGACTAGCGGGAGGTTCTACAATGAGCAGTTCTTC
NA TRBJ2-2 NA TRBV7-3 CASSPNTNTGELFF TGTGCCAGCAGCCCAAACACGAACACCGGGGAGCTGTTTTTT
NA TRBJ2-7 NA TRBV19 CASSNRGTDEQYF TGTGCCAGTAGTAATAGGGGGACCGACGAGCAGTACTTC
TRBD2 TRBJ2-3 NA TRBV5-4 CASSFMGLGVDTQYF TGTGCCAGCAGCTTTATGGGACTAGGGGTAGATACGCAGTATTTT
TRBD2 TRBJ2-1 NA TRBV10-1 CASRSARRESINEQFF TGCGCCAGCAGATCCGCGAGGCGGGAGTCGATCAATGAGCAGTTCTTC
NA TRBJ1-1 once TRBV3-1/TRBV3-2 CASSQDSHVRGNTEAFF TGTGCCAGCAGCCAAGATAGCCATGTTCGAGGGAACACTGAAGCTTTCTTT
TRBD1 TRBJ2-7 NA TRBV5-1 CASSFRDRGREQYF TGCGCCAGCAGCTTCCGGGACAGGGGGCGCGAGCAGTACTTC
NA TRBJ2-3 once TRBV18 CASSPLDSSTDTQYF TGTGCCAGCTCACCCCTAGACTCTAGCACAGATACGCAGTATTTT
NA TRBJ1-2 NA TRBV4-1 CASSQPDRNYGYTF TGCGCCAGCAGCCAACCTGACAGAAACTATGGCTACACCTTC
TRBD2 TRBJ2-1 NA TRBV10-1 CASSDSSGSGTSGRAYNEQFF TGCGCCAGCAGTGATTCCTCGGGTTCTGGGACTAGCGGGAGGGCCTACAATGAGCAGTTCTTC
NA TRBJ2-7 few TRBV6-1 CASSEDIEIREQYF TGTGCCAGCAGTGAAGATATTGAGATTCGCGAGCAGTACTTC
NA TRBJ2-3 NA TRBV13 CASLHFMRSGDTQYF TGTGCCAGCCTGCATTTTATGAGGTCCGGGGATACGCAGTATTTT
NA TRBJ2-3 NA TRBV5-1 CASSPRDTDTQYF TGCGCCAGCAGCCCGAGGGACACAGATACGCAGTATTTT
TRBD1 TRBJ2-3 NA TRBV19 CASNDRGQSDTQYF TGTGCCAGTAATGACAGGGGGCAGTCAGATACGCAGTATTTT
NA TRBJ2-3 NA TRBV6-5 CASSYGGAKITDTQYF TGTGCCAGCAGTTATGGAGGGGCCAAAATCACAGATACGCAGTATTTT
TRBD2 TRBJ2-1 once TRBV5-1 CASRTEAGGTLYEQFF TGCGCCAGCAGAACTGAAGCGGGAGGGACTCTCTATGAGCAGTTCTTC
TRBD2 TRBJ2-3 NA TRBV18 CASSPSLGGADTQYF TGTGCCAGCTCACCATCCCTGGGGGGGGCAGATACGCAGTATTTT
NA TRBJ1-1 NA TRBV20-1 CSVPGVTEAFF TGCAGTGTTCCCGGGGTCACTGAAGCTTTCTTT
NA TRBJ2-3 NA TRBV11-2 CASSLVAATTDTQYF TGTGCCAGCAGCTTAGTCGCGGCGACCACAGATACGCAGTATTTT
NA TRBJ1-4 NA TRBV3-1/TRBV3-2 CASSQVVGQEKLFF TGTGCCAGCAGCCAAGTTGTCGGACAGGAAAAACTGTTTTTT
NA TRBJ1-1 NA TRBV7-2 CASSRGQNTEAFF TGTGCCAGCAGCCGGGGACAGAACACTGAAGCTTTCTTT
TRBD1 TRBJ1-2 NA TRBV7-9 CASSLNRGDYGYTF TGTGCCAGCAGCCTAAACAGGGGGGACTATGGCTACACCTTC
NA TRBJ2-3 NA TRBV11-2 CASSLGRPDRQYF TGTGCCAGCAGCTTAGGCCGTCCCGATAGGCAGTATTTT
NA TRBJ1-2 NA TRBV5-4 CASSLARAHNYGYTF TGTGCCAGCAGCTTGGCCAGGGCCCATAACTATGGCTACACCTTC
TRBD1 TRBJ1-2 NA TRBV5-1 CASRRNTGVTDGYTF TGCGCCAGCAGACGGAACACAGGGGTAACGGATGGCTACACCTTC
TRBD1 TRBJ2-1 NA TRBV13 CASSPGQGGYNEQFF TGTGCCAGCAGCCCCGGACAGGGTGGCTACAATGAGCAGTTCTTC
TRBD2 TRBJ2-1 NA TRBV11-3 CASSSLAGGPNEQFF TGTGCCAGCAGCTCACTAGCGGGAGGGCCGAATGAGCAGTTCTTC
NA TRBJ1-1 NA TRBV12-5 CASARQGGVTEAFF TGTGCTAGTGCCCGGCAGGGAGGGGTTACTGAAGCTTTCTTT